The source of this T cell receptor (beta chain) is a study of identical twins. The CDR3 is 14 residues long. Trimming removed 0 bases at V and 2 bases at J, with 7 bases between. Germline V gene lookup returns CDR1 SGDLS and CDR2 YYNGEE. Addition of a universal primer site occurred through template switching, and cDNA carried unique molecular identifiers. MiXCR, applied by TCRdb to the 5' RACE reads, yields one record per CDR3 protein. The data hold around 490,000 distinct CDR3 sequences, with 14% observed a single time. This clonotype was seen repeatedly, ten times or more. These data were also reused for a study on yellow fever vaccine responses in identical twins.

The rearrangement joins TRBV9 to TRBJ2-3; D is unresolved. The sequence was obtained from a young woman in good health. The specimen was CD4+ T cells sorted from blood. CDR3 protein: CASSVGRLTDTQYF. The CDR3 DNA sequence: TGTGCCAGCAGCGTAGGACGCCTCACAGATACGCAGTATTTT.